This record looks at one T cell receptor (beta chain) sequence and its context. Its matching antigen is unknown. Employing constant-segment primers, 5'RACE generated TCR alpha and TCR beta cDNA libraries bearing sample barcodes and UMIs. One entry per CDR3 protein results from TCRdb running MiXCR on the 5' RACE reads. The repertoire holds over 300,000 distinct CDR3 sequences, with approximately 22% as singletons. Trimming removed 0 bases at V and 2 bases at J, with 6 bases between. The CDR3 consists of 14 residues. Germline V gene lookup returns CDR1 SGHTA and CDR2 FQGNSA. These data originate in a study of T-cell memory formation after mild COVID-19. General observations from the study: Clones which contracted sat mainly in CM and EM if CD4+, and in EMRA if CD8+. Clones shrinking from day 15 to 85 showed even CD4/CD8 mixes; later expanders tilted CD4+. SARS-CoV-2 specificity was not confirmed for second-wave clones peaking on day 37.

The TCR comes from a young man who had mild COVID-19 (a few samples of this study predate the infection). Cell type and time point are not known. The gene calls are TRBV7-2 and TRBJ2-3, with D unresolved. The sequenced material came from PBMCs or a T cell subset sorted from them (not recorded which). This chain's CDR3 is CASSLAPSTDTQYF. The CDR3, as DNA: TGTGCCAGCAGCTTAGCGCCATCCACAGATACGCAGTATTTT.